These 16 T cell receptor beta chains share one sample of origin, sequenced in a study of early T cells in non-severe SARS-CoV-2 infection. TCRdb re-derived calls from the 5' RACE reads in MiXCR, one entry per CDR3 protein. The sample holds over 50,000 distinct CDR3 sequences; more than 10% are singletons and the top ten take around 1.8%. Input material: whole blood. The receptors were sampled from an adult who was a healthcare worker with PCR-confirmed SARS-CoV-2 infection or an uninfected control (not recorded which).

This clonotype has a count of ten or more. This chain joins TRBV5-5 and TRBJ2-3; TRBD2 might be the D (6 bases). Trimming removed 0 bases from V and 2 bases from J, with 10 bases in between. There are 15 residues in the CDR3. Per germline, CDR1 SGHKS and CDR2 YYEKEE (reference sequence). CDR3 coding DNA: TGTGCCAGCAGCTTGGCCAGCGGGTACACAGATACGCAGTATTTT. Translated, it gives CASSLASGYTDTQYF. Filled out from reference TRBV5-5 and TRBJ2-3, the complete variable domain reads DAGVTQSPTHLIKTRGQQVTLRCSPISGHKSVSWYQQVLGQGPQFIFQYYEKEERGRGNFPDRFSARQFPNYSSELNVNALLLGDSALYLCASSLASGYTDTQYFGPGTRLTVL.

There are many counts of this clonotype. V usage is TRBV11-3 and J usage is TRBJ2-3, with 9 bases identical to TRBD1. Germline lookup yields CDR1 SGHNT and CDR2 YENEEA. The CDR3 covers 16 residues. Unmatched junction bases numbered 6, after V lost 4 bases and J lost 1 base. This CDR3 reads CASSSGTGPRTDTQYF. For the CDR3, the DNA is TGTGCCAGCAGCTCGGGGACAGGGCCCCGCACAGATACGCAGTATTTT.

This clonotype came up a few times. The junction departs from the called germline gene at one end, perhaps through a read error. The rearrangement links TRBV29-1 to TRBJ1-1, with 8 bases that match TRBD1. Germline CDR1 SQVTM, CDR2 ANQGSEA. The CDR3 contains 13 residues. CDR3 region: CSVLTGANAEAFF. Written as DNA, the CDR3 is TGCAGCGTTTTGACAGGGGCGAACGCTGAAGCTTTCTTT.

This clonotype was seen at least ten times. The gene calls are TRBV18 and TRBJ2-7; a possible D gene is TRBD1 (5 bases). The CDR3 is 18 residues long. V lost 0 bases and J 2 bases, leaving 20 bases between the germline ends. Germline assignment: CDR1 KGHSH and CDR2 LQKENI. The CDR3, as DNA: TGTGCCAGCTCACCACCTTTGGGCTGGGGCAGGTTTGCCTACGAGCAGTACTTC. Translating gives CASSPPLGWGRFAYEQYF.

This clonotype was recorded at least ten times. The V and J genes are TRBV5-1 and TRBJ1-1; D gene ambiguous. Germline CDR1 reads SGHRS; CDR2 reads YFSETQ. V dropped 2 bases and J dropped 2 bases, with 10 bases sitting between them. This CDR3 is 14 amino acids long. The chain's CDR3 is CASSLGGGNTEAFF. CDR3 bases: TGCGCCAGCAGCTTAGGCGGAGGTAACACTGAAGCTTTCTTT.

The chain joins TRBV6-2 or TRBV6-3 to TRBJ1-4, with no clear D. This CDR3 region has 17 residues. In germline, CDR1 is MNHEY, CDR2 SVGEGT. Trimming stripped 3 bases from V and 0 bases from J, with 14 bases between. The CDR3 protein is CASSYSAGVATNEKLFF. The CDR3 region has the DNA TGTGCCAGCAGTTATTCCGCCGGGGTCGCAACTAATGAAAAACTGTTTTTT.

This clonotype was detected many times. The J gene is TRBJ2-6, the V gene TRBV7-9; D remains unclear. Germline CDR1 SEHNR, CDR2 FQNEAQ (reference sequence). The CDR3 spans 13 residues. The ends were cut back, 2 bases at V and 4 bases at J, with 3 bases in the middle. The CDR3 bases are TGTGCCAGCAGCTTATTCGGGGCCAACGTCCTGACTTTC. It translates to CASSLFGANVLTF.

This chain uses TRBV18 with TRBJ2-2, with 10 bases aligning to TRBD2. The CDR3 extends over 17 amino acids. CDR1 is KGHSH and CDR2 is LQKENI in the germline V gene. Trimming took 6 bases from V and 2 from J; bases not matched to a gene: 9. The CDR3 DNA reads TGTGCCAGCTCTCCTAAGCGGACTAGCGGAAACACCGGGGAGCTGTTTTTT. This codes for CASSPKRTSGNTGELFF.

This clonotype was seen ten or more times. The chain recombines TRBV30 with TRBJ1-5; the match to TRBD1 covers 7 bases. Germline values: CDR1 GTSNPN, CDR2 SVGIG (reference sequence). J lost 4 bases, V lost 2 bases, and 11 bases had no gene match. The CDR3 extends over 16 amino acids. CDR3 sequence: CAWSSLGGGLNQPQHF. In nucleotides, the CDR3 is TGTGCCTGGAGTTCGCTCGGAGGGGGCCTAAATCAGCCCCAGCATTTT.

This clonotype has at least ten counts. Written as DNA, the CDR3 is TGTGCCAGTAGTAGGGGGCAAAAGAATTCACCCCTCCACTTT. Residues: CASSRGQKNSPLHF. The chain joins TRBV19 to TRBJ1-6, with D perhaps TRBD1 (6 bases). The CDR3 loop spans 14 amino acids. Germline V lookup: CDR1 LNHDA, CDR2 SQIVND (reference sequence). V was pared by 4 bases and J by 7 bases, with 11 bases between.

The CDR3 DNA reads as TGCGCCAGCAGCCAAGGCGGGGGGGCCGACAATGAGCAGTTCTTC. Encoded protein: CASSQGGGADNEQFF. V usage is TRBV4-3 and J usage is TRBJ2-1, with TRBD2 identical over 9 bases. Trimming took 1 base from V and 5 from J; bases not matched to a gene: 3. The germline V gene encodes CDR1 LGHNA and CDR2 YSLEER. This CDR3 has 15 residues.

This clonotype appeared many times. The genes are TRBV11-2 and TRBJ2-5, with a weak D call TRBD2 (6 bases). V lost 6 bases and J lost 1, with 18 bases in between. Per germline, CDR1 SGHAT and CDR2 FQNNGV. This CDR3 is 16 amino acids long. The CDR3 region is CASSSTGTRGQETQYF. The CDR3 DNA reads TGTGCCAGCAGTTCAACCGGGACTCGGGGCCAAGAGACCCAGTACTTC.

This clonotype occurred many times. This chain links TRBV20-1 with TRBJ2-5; maybe TRBD2 (5 bases). This CDR3 has 12 residues. Germline V lookup: CDR1 DFQATT, CDR2 SNEGSKA (reference sequence). Trimming shortened V by 6 bases and J by 3 bases, and 11 bases separated the two germline ends. The CDR3 region has the DNA TGCAGTGCCGGATCCGGGGAAGAGACCCAGTACTTC. It is translated as CSAGSGEETQYF.

This clonotype was detected many times. This chain joins TRBV7-2 and TRBJ2-3; weak D call: TRBD1 (5 bases). Germline V gene lookup returns CDR1 SGHTA and CDR2 FQGNSA. This CDR3 region has 16 residues. Trimming took off 6 bases at V and 3 bases at J, with 19 bases between the two ends. CDR3 loop: CASSSPRGPLTDTQYF. CDR3 bases: TGTGCCAGCAGTTCCCCTAGGGGCCCCTTGACAGATACGCAGTATTTT.

There are many counts of this clonotype. The chain recombines TRBV5-4 with TRBJ2-7; TRBD2 matches 7 bases. This CDR3 contains 17 residues. Germline V gene lookup returns CDR1 SGHNT and CDR2 YYREEE (reference sequence). Trimming removed 0 bases from V and 0 bases from J; junction bases left unmatched: 9. This chain's CDR3 is CASSLALGGGSSYEQYF. DNA for the CDR3: TGTGCCAGCAGCTTGGCGCTGGGGGGGGGTAGCTCCTACGAGCAGTACTTC.

In this sample, this clonotype turned up once. The chain couples TRBV11-2 to TRBJ1-4; D perhaps matches TRBD1 (5 bases). The germline V gene encodes CDR1 SGHAT and CDR2 FQNNGV. The length of the CDR3 is 12 residues. DNA for the CDR3: TGTGCAGCAGCCCGGCATCGGGACCTCTGTTTTTTT. Translated: CAAARHRDLCFF.